This T cell receptor beta chain was sequenced in a study of molecular identifiers for immune sequencing clone quantification. Study in general: RNA, taken in replicates from approximately 20,000 or 100,000 naive CD8 cells, was split five ways, with four sequenced. Findings and caveats of the study: Beyond 20 RNA copies, clones held over 99% of effector molecules, compared with under 1% in naive cells.

Source material for naive CD8 libraries was roughly 18,000 to 1,000,000 sorted cells, with 10%, 30% or 50% RNA. As CD8+CD4-CCR7+CD45RA+ cells, naive CD8 T cells were sorted. V lost 4 bases to trimming and J lost 6 bases; unmatched junction nucleotides: 8. The CDR3 covers 14 residues. CDR1 is SGHDT and CDR2 is YYEEEE in the germline V gene. This clonotype was seen at least ten times. What it binds is not known. Each CDR3 protein is one row after TCRdb ran MiXCR on the PCR reads. The sample has around 320,000 distinct CDR3 sequences; about 23% are singletons. The sample comprised naive CD8+ T cells from blood, with Jurkat cell RNA spiked in. Subset indicated: FACS-sorted CD8+CD4-CCR7+CD45RA+ naive T cells. The rearrangement joins TRBV5-6 to TRBJ2-3, with TRBD1 matching over 7 bases. This clonotype originated in a human donor in good health. Some libraries in this study had Jurkat cell RNA spiked in. CDR3 coding DNA: TGTGCCAGCAGCCACGACAGGGAAGCTGATACGCAGTATTTT. Translated, it gives CASSHDREADTQYF.